One and the same sample provided the 18 T cell receptor beta chains below, sequenced in a study of control samples from healthy donors and cancer patients. TCRdb's table, derived via immunoSEQ multiplex PCR, lists solely in-frame clones and lacks some. This table holds about 120,000 clones, 93% found once. Sample: PBMCs. The receptors shown here come from a man aged 50-59 years with head and neck cancer.

This clone was recorded only once. The chain carries TRBV5-5 and TRBJ2-7, with 7 bases matching TRBD1. CDR1 and CDR2 (germline): SGHKS, YYEKEE (reference sequence). V trimming: 3 bases; J trimming: 4 bases; junction bases outside the gene matches: 10. The CDR3 sequence is 15 residues long. CDR3 in amino acids: CASSWAGTAVYEQYF. CDR3 nucleotides: TGTGCCAGCAGCTGGGCCGGGACAGCAGTTTACGAGCAGTACTTC.

The V call is TRBV5-4, the J call TRBJ2-7; 9 bases are a match to TRBD1. This CDR3 has 13 residues. Germline values: CDR1 SGHNT, CDR2 YYREEE (reference sequence). Germline trimming cut 5 bases from V and 3 bases from J; bases unmatched to any gene: 3. The CDR3 protein is CASSSDRGYEQYF. The CDR3 nucleotides are TGTGCCAGCAGTTCGGACAGGGGCTACGAGCAGTACTTC.

This chain joins TRBV10-3 and TRBJ1-4, with a possible D match to TRBD1 (5 bases). V gave up 5 bases and J gave up 5 bases, with 9 bases separating them. The germline gives CDR1 ENHRY, CDR2 SYGVKD. This CDR3 spans 13 amino acids. CDR3 nucleotide sequence: TGTGCCATCAGTTATCAGGGAAATGAAAAACTGTTTTTT. This translates into CAISYQGNEKLFF.

This clone was seen once. The chain combines TRBV6-2 or TRBV6-3 with TRBJ2-7, with D tentatively TRBD1 (5 bases). The germline CDR1 and CDR2 sequences are MNHEY and SVGEGT. The CDR3 is 15 amino acids. The ends were cut back, 6 bases at V and 6 bases at J, with 21 bases in the middle. This chain's CDR3 is CASSQPGYPPLEQYF. CDR3 nucleotides: TGTGCCAGCAGCCAACCAGGGTATCCCCCCCTCGAGCAGTACTTC.

The chain couples TRBV7-9 to TRBJ2-3, with no clear D. The V gene's germline CDR1 is SEHNR and CDR2 FQNEAQ (reference sequence). With 1 base removed from V and 2 bases from J, the gap between germline ends came to 4 bases. The CDR3 is 13 amino acids. CDR3 nucleotide sequence: TGTGCCAGCAGCTTAGTCCTCACAGATACGCAGTATTTT. Protein sequence: CASSLVLTDTQYF.

This chain connects TRBV28 to TRBJ1-2, with D uncertain. Trimming left V 3 bases short and J 2 bases short, with 7 bases between. CDR1 is MDHEN and CDR2 is SYDVKM in the germline V gene. The length of the CDR3 is 13 residues. The CDR3 nucleotides read TGTGCCAGCAGTTTGCAAGGGAACTATGGCTACACCTTC. It is translated as CASSLQGNYGYTF.

The rearrangement uses TRBV27 and TRBJ1-4; D is unresolved. In germline, CDR1 is MNHEY, CDR2 SMNVEV (reference sequence). V lost 0 bases and J lost 4, with 9 bases in between. CDR3 length equals 15 residues. CDR3 nucleotide sequence: TGTGCCAGCAGTTTATCTCGGGGATATAATGAAAAACTGTTTTTT. Protein sequence: CASSLSRGYNEKLFF.

CDR3 residues: CASSDGLAGETQYF. CDR3 nucleotides: TGTGCCAGCAGCGATGGACTAGCGGGAGAGACCCAGTACTTC. J is TRBJ2-5 and V is TRBV11-2, with 11 positions matching TRBD2. Germline trimming cut 5 bases from V and 4 bases from J; bases unmatched to any gene: 3. CDR1 and CDR2 from the germline V gene are SGHAT and FQNNGV. The CDR3 runs to 14 residues.

J is TRBJ2-7 and V is TRBV18, with 11 positions matching TRBD1. Germline V gives CDR1 KGHSH, CDR2 LQKENI. This CDR3 comprises 15 residues. Trimming cost V 4 bases and J 3 bases; bases outside gene matches: 5. The CDR3 sequence is CASSRDRGVRYEQYF. DNA for the CDR3: TGTGCCAGCTCACGGGACAGGGGGGTCCGCTACGAGCAGTACTTC.

V and J are TRBV6-5 and TRBJ2-3; 12 bases fit TRBD2. Germline CDR1 and CDR2: MNHEY and SVGAGI. Trimming at V came to 7 bases and at J to 3 bases, leaving 5 bases not matched to a gene. The length of the CDR3 is 15 residues. CDR3 residues: CASNRLAGATDTQYF. CDR3 coding DNA: TGTGCCAGCAACCGACTAGCGGGGGCGACAGATACGCAGTATTTT.

The gene calls are TRBV7-6 and TRBJ2-3; D ambiguous. V was shortened by 2 bases and J by 1 base, with 16 bases between the two germline ends. The CDR3 has 17 residues. Looked up from germline, CDR1 is SGHVS and CDR2 is FNYEAQ. CDR3 coding DNA: TGTGCCAGCAGCTTATTCATAGAGGTTGTGGGCACAGATACGCAGTATTTT. Translated, it gives CASSLFIEVVGTDTQYF.

The V and J genes are TRBV6-5 and TRBJ1-1, with TRBD1 matching 7 bases. The trim removed 6 bases at V and 6 bases at J, leaving 10 bases unmatched. CDR1 and CDR2 (germline): MNHEY, SVGAGI. The length of the CDR3 is 14 residues. The CDR3 loop is CASSPQGSRAEAFF. CDR3 coding DNA: TGTGCCAGCAGCCCACAGGGGTCTCGCGCTGAAGCTTTCTTT.

This chain uses TRBV29-1 with TRBJ2-1, with 9 nucleotides matching TRBD2. V dropped 6 bases and J dropped 6; count of bases not matched to a gene: 12. This CDR3 comprises 15 residues. CDR1 is SQVTM, CDR2 ANQGSEA, per germline. CDR3 region: CSVPLVAGALNEQFF. The CDR3 bases are TGCAGCGTGCCCCTAGTAGCGGGGGCCCTCAATGAGCAGTTCTTC.

V usage is TRBV23-1 and J usage is TRBJ1-1; D possibly corresponds to TRBD1 (6 bases). TRBV23-1 is labeled an ORF, and its function is uncertain. This CDR3 is 15 amino acids long. The V gene lost 3 bases and the J gene lost 1 base, with 12 bases spanning the gap. The CDR3 DNA is TGCGCCAGCAGTCAGCGCAGGGGTCCGAACACTGAAGCTTTCTTT. Amino acids: CASSQRRGPNTEAFF.

The chain uses TRBV7-9 and TRBJ1-2; weak D call: TRBD1 (5 bases). The CDR3 has 13 residues. Germline CDR1 reads SEHNR; CDR2 reads FQNEAQ (reference sequence). Trimming cost V 6 bases and J 8 bases, with 16 bases left between them. For the CDR3, the DNA is TGTGCCAGCAGTTTGGACAACTCCTTAGGCTACACCTTC. Encoded protein: CASSLDNSLGYTF.

This CDR3 is CASSVNQANTEAFF. CDR3 bases: TGTGCCAGCAGTGTTAATCAGGCCAACACTGAAGCTTTCTTT. The rearrangement links TRBV2 to TRBJ1-1, with D unresolved. Germline assignment: CDR1 SNHLY and CDR2 FYNNEI. The V and J ends lost 4 bases and 2 bases respectively, with 11 bases between them. CDR3 length: 14 residues.

The chain couples TRBV15 to TRBJ1-2; 7 positions agree with TRBD1. With V trimmed by 7 bases and J by 3 bases, 5 bases remained unmatched. From germline, CDR1 is LNHNV and CDR2 YYDKDF (reference sequence). This CDR3 is built from 13 residues. The CDR3 nucleotides read TGTGCCACCACCTACGACAGGGACTATGGCTACACCTTC. Encoded protein: CATTYDRDYGYTF.

This clone was observed a handful of times. The chain uses TRBV5-1 and TRBJ1-1; weak D call: TRBD1 (5 bases). Germline V lookup: CDR1 SGHRS, CDR2 YFSETQ. The V end was cut by 3 bases, the J end by 3 bases, with 21 bases between. The CDR3 is 17 amino acids. The CDR3 nucleotides are TGCGCCAGCAGCTCTGGCAGGGCTTTAGGGGTGGACACTGAAGCTTTCTTT. It yields the protein CASSSGRALGVDTEAFF.